The TCR beta chain under discussion was sequenced for a study of PD-1 blockade in classical Hodgkin lymphoma. Profiled with immunoSEQ multiplex PCR; TCRdb holds only in-frame clones, not every one. The data show more than 70,000 clones, with approximately 91% seen just once and around 2.4% held by the top ten. Relapse was seen in all patients after autologous stem cell transplantation, and brentuximab vedotin exposure was variable. The sample consisted of peripheral blood mononuclear cells (PBMCs), taken before the second cycle of nivolumab. The clonotype was recovered from a human donor with classical Hodgkin lymphoma.

The CDR3: CASSLRNGRGTGELFF. The CDR3 coding sequence is TGCGCCAGCAGCTTGCGGAACGGGAGGGGCACCGGGGAGCTGTTTTTT. The V call is TRBV5-1, the J call TRBJ2-2; 8 bases map to TRBD2. Trimming removed 1 base from V and 4 bases from J; junction bases left unmatched: 6. The CDR3 spans 16 residues. The germline V gene has CDR1 SGHRS and CDR2 YFSETQ. The entire variable domain, with the rest obtained from reference TRBV5-1 and TRBJ2-2, is as follows: KAGVTQTPRYLIKTRGQQVTLSCSPISGHRSVSWYQQTPGQGLQFLFEYFSETQRNKGNFPGRFSGRQFSNSRSEMNVSTLELGDSALYLCASSLRNGRGTGELFFGEGSRLTVL.